This T cell receptor (beta chain) was sequenced for a study of T cells in Graves' hyperthyroidism and ophthalmopathy. Study background: Once the initial diagnosis was made, peripheral blood was obtained before any treatment.

TCR beta CDR3 region amplification was performed from RNA transcripts. Initially, a first-round RT-PCR of the TCR CDR3 employed the HTBI primer set. TCRdb re-analysed the multiplex PCR reads in MiXCR, keeping a single row per CDR3 protein. The sample shows about 400,000 distinct CDR3 sequences, roughly 15% of them seen only once. Regarding the study as a whole: Expanded thyroid clonotypes (above 0.001) were mostly also found in blood.

Ophthalmopathy patients had moderate-to-severe active disease, CAS ≥3, NOSPECS ≥4, and disease duration under 3 months. Diagnosis rested on symptoms, serum thyroxine and TRAb, thyroid ultrasound, and orbital computed tomography. This clonotype has just a few counts. Its specificity is not known. This sequence may be a read error, since a much larger clone differs from it by one base. This CDR3 has 16 residues. Germline CDR1 SGHKS, CDR2 YYEKEE (reference sequence). Trimming removed 4 bases at V and 3 bases at J, with 19 bases between. Material: blood. This sequence was found in a woman aged 25 to 39 with Graves' ophthalmopathy. The genes are TRBV5-5 and TRBJ1-1, with D uncertain. The CDR3 sequence is CASSRVSSNWDTEAFF. DNA for the CDR3: TGTGCCAGCAGCCGAGTCAGTTCAAACTGGGACACTGAAGCTTTCTTT.